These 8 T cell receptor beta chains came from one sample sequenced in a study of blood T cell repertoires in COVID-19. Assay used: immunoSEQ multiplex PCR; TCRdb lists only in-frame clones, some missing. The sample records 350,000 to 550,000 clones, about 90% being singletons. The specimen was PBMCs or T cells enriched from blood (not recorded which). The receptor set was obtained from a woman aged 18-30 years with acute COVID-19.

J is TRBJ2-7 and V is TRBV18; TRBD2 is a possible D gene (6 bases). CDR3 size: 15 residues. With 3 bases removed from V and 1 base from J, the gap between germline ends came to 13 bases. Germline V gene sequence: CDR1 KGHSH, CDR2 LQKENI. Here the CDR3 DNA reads TGTGCCAGCTCACCTATCAGGGAGGTTTCCTACGAGCAGTACTTC. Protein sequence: CASSPIREVSYEQYF.

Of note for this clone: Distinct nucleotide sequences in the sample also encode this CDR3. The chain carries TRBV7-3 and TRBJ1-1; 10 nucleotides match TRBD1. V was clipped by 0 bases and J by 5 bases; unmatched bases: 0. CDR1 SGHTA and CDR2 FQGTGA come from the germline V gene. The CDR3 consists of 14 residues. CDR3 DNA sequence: TGTGCCAGCAGCTTAACGGACAGGGGGACTGAAGCTTTCTTT. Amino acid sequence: CASSLTDRGTEAFF. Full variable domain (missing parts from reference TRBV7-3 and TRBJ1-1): GAGVSQTPSNKVTEKGKYVELRCDPISGHTALYWYRQSLGQGPEFLIYFQGTGAADDSGLPNDRFFAVRPEGSVSTLKIQRTERGDSAVYLCASSLTDRGTEAFFGQGTRLTVV.

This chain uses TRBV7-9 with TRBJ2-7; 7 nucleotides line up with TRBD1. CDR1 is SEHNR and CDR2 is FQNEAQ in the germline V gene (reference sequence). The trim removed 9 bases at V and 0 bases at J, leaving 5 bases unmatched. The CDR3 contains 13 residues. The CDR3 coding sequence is TGTGCCAGTACCCGGGACAGCTCCTACGAGCAGTACTTC. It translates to CASTRDSSYEQYF. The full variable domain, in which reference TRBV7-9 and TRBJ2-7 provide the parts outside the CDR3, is DTGVSQNPRHKITKRGQNVTFRCDPISEHNRLYWYRQTLGQGPEFLTYFQNEAQLEKSRLLSDRFSAERPKGSFSTLEIQRTEQGDSAMYLCASTRDSSYEQYFGPGTRLTVT.

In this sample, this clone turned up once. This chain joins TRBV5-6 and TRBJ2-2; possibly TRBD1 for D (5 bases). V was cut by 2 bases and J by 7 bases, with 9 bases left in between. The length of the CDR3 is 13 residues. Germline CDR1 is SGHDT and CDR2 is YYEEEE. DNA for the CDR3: TGTGCCAGCAGCTTCCCAGGGTACGGGGAGCTGTTTTTT. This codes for CASSFPGYGELFF. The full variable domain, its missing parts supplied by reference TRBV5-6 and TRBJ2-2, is DAGVTQSPTHLIKTRGQQVTLRCSPKSGHDTVSWYQQALGQGPQFIFQYYEEEERQRGNFPDRFSGHQFPNYSSELNVNALLLGDSALYLCASSFPGYGELFFGEGSRLTVL.

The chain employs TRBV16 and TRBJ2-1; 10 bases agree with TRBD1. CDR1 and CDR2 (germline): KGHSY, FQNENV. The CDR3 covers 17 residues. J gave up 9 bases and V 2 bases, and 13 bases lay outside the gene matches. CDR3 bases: TGTGCCAGCAGCCAACGCTGGACGGGACAGGGGAGCGGTGAGCAGTTCTTC. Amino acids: CASSQRWTGQGSGEQFF.

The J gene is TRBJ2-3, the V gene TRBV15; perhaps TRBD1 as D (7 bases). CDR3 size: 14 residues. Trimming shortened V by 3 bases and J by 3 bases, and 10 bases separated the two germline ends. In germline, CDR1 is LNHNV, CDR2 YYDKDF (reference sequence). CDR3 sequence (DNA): TGTGCCACCAGCAGGGCGGGACAGACAGATACGCAGTATTTT. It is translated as CATSRAGQTDTQYF.

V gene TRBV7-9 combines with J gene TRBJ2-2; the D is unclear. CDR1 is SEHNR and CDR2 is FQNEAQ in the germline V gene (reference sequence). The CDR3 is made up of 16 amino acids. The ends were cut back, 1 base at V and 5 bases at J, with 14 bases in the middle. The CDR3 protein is CASSLERIMITGELFF. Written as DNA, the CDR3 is TGTGCCAGCAGCTTAGAGAGGATCATGATTACCGGGGAGCTGTTTTTT. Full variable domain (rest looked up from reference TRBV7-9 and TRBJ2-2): DTGVSQNPRHKITKRGQNVTFRCDPISEHNRLYWYRQTLGQGPEFLTYFQNEAQLEKSRLLSDRFSAERPKGSFSTLEIQRTEQGDSAMYLCASSLERIMITGELFFGEGSRLTVL.

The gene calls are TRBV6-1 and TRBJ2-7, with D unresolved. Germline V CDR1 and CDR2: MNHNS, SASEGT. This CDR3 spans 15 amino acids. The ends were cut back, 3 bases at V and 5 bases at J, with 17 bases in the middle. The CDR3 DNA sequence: TGTGCCAGCAGTGACCCCGGGTTTTTATTCGACGAGCAGTACTTC. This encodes CASSDPGFLFDEQYF.